The T cell receptor beta chain described here comes from a study of cytomegalovirus exposure and HLA in healthy donors. Regarding the study as a whole: An assumption of roughly uniform sequencing depth across donors underlay the presence/absence analyses. An analysis that was carried out later associated approximately 17,000 TCR beta sequences with HLA alleles at 0.05 false discovery rate. In a later analysis, DRB1 alleles had the most associated TCRs; HLA-C alleles the fewest.

Trimming removed 1 base at V and 9 bases at J, with 10 bases between. The V gene's germline CDR1 is SQVTM and CDR2 ANQGSEA. The CDR3 is made up of 12 amino acids. For this clone: Its antigen is still unknown.

In the PCR, 60 Vbeta and 13 Jbeta primers were used. In the original workflow: Unique TCR beta chains totaled some 88 million in a later count, with around 12 million of them shared. Sequencing was performed with immunoSEQ multiplex PCR; in TCRdb, only in-frame clones are kept and a portion is missing. V, J and clone size are taken as reported in that table, and D and trimming were inferred from the DNA itself. Among about 150,000 clones listed, around 60% were seen once. This chain joins TRBV29-1 and TRBJ2-1, with TRBD1 as a possible D gene (6 bases). This receptor was obtained from a woman in her sixties in good health and CMV-seropositive. The sequenced sample consisted of PBMCs. The CDR3 sequence is CSVEGGRGEQFF. The CDR3 DNA follows: TGCAGCGTTGAAGGGGGGCGAGGTGAGCAGTTCTTC.